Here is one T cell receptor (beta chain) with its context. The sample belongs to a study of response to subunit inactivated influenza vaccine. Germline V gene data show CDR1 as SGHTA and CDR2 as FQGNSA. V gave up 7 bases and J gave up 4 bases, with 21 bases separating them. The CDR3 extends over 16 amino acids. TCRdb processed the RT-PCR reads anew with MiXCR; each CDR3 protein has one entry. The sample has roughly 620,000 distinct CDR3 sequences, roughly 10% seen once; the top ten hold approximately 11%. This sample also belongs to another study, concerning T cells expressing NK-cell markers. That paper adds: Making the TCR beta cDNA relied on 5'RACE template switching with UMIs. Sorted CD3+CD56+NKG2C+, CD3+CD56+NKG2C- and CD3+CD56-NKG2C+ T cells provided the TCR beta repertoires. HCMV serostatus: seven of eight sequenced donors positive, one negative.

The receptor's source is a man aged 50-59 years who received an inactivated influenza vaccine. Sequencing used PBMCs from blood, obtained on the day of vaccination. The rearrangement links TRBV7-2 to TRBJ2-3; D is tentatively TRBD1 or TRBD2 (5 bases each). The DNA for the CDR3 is TGTGCCAGCACCCAAAGGACTCAGGGCCTCCCAGATACGCAGTATTTT. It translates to CASTQRTQGLPDTQYF.